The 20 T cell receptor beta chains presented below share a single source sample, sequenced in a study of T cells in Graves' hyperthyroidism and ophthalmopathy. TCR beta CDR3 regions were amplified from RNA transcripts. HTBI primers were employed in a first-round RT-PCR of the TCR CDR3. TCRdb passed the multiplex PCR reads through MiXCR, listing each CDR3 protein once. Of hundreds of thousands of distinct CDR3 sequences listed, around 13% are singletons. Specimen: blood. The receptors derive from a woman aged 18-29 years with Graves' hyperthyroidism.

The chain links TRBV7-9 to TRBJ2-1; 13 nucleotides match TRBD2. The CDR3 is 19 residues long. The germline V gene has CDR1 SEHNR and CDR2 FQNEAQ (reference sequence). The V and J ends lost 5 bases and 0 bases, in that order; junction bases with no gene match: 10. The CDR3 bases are TGTGCCAGCAGCCACAGACTAGCGGGAGGTCCTAGCTCCTACAATGAGCAGTTCTTC. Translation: CASSHRLAGGPSSYNEQFF.

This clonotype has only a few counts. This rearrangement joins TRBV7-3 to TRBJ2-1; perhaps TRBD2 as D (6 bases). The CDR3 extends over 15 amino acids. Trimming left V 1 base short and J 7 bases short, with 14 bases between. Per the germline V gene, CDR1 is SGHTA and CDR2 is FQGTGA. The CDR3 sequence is CASSLKGGNSNEQFF. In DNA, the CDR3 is TGTGCCAGCAGCTTAAAAGGCGGGAACTCGAATGAGCAGTTCTTC. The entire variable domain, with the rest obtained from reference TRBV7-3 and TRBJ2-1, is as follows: GAGVSQTPSNKVTEKGKYVELRCDPISGHTALYWYRQSLGQGPEFLIYFQGTGAADDSGLPNDRFFAVRPEGSVSTLKIQRTERGDSAVYLCASSLKGGNSNEQFFGPGTRLTVL.

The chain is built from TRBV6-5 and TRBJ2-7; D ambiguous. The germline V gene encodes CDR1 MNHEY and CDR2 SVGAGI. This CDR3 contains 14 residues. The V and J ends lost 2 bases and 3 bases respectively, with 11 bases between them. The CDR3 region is CASSYGETGYEQYF. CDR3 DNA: TGTGCCAGCAGTTACGGTGAGACGGGCTACGAGCAGTACTTC.

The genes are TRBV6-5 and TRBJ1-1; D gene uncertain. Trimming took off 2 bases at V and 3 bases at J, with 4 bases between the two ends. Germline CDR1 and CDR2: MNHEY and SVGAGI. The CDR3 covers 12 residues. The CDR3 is CASSYVDTEAFF. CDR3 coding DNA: TGTGCCAGCAGTTACGTGGACACTGAAGCTTTCTTT.

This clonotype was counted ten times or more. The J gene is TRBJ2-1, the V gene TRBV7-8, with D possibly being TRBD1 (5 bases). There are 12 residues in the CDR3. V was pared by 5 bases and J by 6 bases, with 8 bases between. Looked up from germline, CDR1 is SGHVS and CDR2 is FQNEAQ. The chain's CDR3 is CASSPDSNEQFF. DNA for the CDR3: TGTGCCAGCAGCCCCGACAGCAATGAGCAGTTCTTC.

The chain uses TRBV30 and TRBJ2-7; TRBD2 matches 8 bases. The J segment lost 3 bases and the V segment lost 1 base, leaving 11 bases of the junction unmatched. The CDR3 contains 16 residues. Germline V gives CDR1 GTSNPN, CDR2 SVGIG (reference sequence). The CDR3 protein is CAWSDTAGAGDYEQYF. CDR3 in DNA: TGTGCCTGGAGTGACACAGCGGGAGCCGGCGACTACGAGCAGTACTTC.

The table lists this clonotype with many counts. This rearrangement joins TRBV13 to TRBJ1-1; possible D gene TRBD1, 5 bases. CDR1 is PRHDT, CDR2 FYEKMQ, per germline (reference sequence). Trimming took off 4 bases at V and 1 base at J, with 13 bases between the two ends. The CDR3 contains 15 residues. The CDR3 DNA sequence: TGTGCCAGCAGCTGGGTGACAGATACGAACACTGAAGCTTTCTTT. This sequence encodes CASSWVTDTNTEAFF. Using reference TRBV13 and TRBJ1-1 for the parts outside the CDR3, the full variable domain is AAGVIQSPRHLIKEKRETATLKCYPIPRHDTVYWYQQGPGQDPQFLISFYEKMQSDKGSIPDRFSAQQFSDYHSELNMSSLELGDSALYFCASSWVTDTNTEAFFGQGTRLTVV.

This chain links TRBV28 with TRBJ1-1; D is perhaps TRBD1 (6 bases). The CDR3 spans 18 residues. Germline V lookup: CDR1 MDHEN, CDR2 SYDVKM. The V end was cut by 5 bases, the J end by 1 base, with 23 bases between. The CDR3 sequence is CASSPYMMTGQRNTEAFF. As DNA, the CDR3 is TGTGCCAGCAGTCCCTATATGATGACAGGTCAAAGGAACACTGAAGCTTTCTTT. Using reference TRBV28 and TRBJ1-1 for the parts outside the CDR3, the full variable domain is DVKVTQSSRYLVKRTGEKVFLECVQDMDHENMFWYRQDPGLGLRLIYFSYDVKMKEKGDIPEGYSVSREKKERFSLILESASTNQTSMYLCASSPYMMTGQRNTEAFFGQGTRLTVV.

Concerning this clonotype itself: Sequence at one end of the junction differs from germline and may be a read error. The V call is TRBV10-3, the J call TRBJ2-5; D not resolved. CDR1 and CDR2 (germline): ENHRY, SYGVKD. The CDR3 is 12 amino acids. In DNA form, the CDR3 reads TGTGCCATCAGTGTGGGGATGGAGACCCGGTACTTC. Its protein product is CAISVGMETRYF.

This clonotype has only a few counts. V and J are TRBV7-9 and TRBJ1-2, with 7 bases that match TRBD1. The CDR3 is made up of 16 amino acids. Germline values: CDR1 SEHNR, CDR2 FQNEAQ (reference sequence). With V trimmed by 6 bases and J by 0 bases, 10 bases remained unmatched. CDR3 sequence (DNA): TGTGCCAGCAGGTTCTTGGCGGGACAGTCTAACTATGGCTACACCTTC. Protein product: CASRFLAGQSNYGYTF.

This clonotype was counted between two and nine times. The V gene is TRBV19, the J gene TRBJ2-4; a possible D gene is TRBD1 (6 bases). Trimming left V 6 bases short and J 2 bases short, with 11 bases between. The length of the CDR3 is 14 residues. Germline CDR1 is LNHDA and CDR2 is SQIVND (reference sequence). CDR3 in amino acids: CASSAGVPKNIQYF. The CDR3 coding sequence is TGTGCCAGTAGCGCAGGGGTCCCCAAAAACATTCAGTACTTC.

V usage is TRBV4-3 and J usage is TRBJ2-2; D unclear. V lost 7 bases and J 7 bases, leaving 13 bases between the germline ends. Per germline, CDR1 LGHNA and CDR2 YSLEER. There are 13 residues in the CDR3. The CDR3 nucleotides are TGCGCCAGCACCGCAAGATGGGGCGGGGAGCTGTTTTTT. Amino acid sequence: CASTARWGGELFF.

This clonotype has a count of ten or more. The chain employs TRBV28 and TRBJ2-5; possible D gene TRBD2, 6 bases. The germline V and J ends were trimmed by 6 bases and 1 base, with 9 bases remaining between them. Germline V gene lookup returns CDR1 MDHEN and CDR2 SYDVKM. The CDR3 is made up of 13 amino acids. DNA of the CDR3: TGTGCCAGCAGCCGGACTACCCAAGAGACCCAGTACTTC. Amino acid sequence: CASSRTTQETQYF.

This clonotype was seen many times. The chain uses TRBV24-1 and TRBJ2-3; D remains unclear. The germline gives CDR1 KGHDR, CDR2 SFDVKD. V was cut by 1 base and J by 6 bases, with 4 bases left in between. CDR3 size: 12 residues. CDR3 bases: TGTGCCACCAGTGATTTAGCCGATACGCAGTATTTT. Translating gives CATSDLADTQYF.

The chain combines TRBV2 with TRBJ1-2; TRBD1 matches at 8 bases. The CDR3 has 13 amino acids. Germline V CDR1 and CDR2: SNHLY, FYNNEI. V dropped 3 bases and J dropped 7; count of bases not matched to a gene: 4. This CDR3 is CASSDQGAGGYTF. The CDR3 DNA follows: TGTGCCAGCAGTGATCAGGGGGCTGGTGGCTACACCTTC.

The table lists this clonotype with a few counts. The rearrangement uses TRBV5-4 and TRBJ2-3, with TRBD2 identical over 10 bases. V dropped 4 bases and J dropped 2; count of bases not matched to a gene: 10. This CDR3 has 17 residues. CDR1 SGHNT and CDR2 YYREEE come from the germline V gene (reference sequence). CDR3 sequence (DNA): TGTGCCAGCAGCCCCCGGGCCGGACTAGCGGACACAGATACGCAGTATTTT. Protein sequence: CASSPRAGLADTDTQYF. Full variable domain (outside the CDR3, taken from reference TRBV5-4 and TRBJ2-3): ETGVTQSPTHLIKTRGQQVTLRCSSQSGHNTVSWYQQALGQGPQFIFQYYREEENGRGNFPPRFSGLQFPNYSSELNVNALELDDSALYLCASSPRAGLADTDTQYFGPGTRLTVL.

The CDR3 DNA is TGTGCCACAGCCCGGGACAGCAATCAGCCCCAGCATTTT. Translated, it gives CATARDSNQPQHF. The rearrangement joins TRBV28 to TRBJ1-5; weak D call: TRBD1 (5 bases). Trimming left V 10 bases short and J 1 base short, with 11 bases between. The length of the CDR3 is 13 residues. Germline lookup yields CDR1 MDHEN and CDR2 SYDVKM.

The CDR3 region is CASSPEGTVSHYGYTF. CDR3 bases: TGTGCCAGCAGCCCCGAAGGGACAGTCAGTCACTATGGCTACACCTTC. The V gene is TRBV13, the J gene TRBJ1-2; TRBD1 matches 7 bases. This CDR3 spans 16 amino acids. Germline V CDR1 and CDR2: PRHDT, FYEKMQ (reference sequence). After removal of 5 bases from V and 3 bases from J, the junction contained 12 bases not matched to a gene.

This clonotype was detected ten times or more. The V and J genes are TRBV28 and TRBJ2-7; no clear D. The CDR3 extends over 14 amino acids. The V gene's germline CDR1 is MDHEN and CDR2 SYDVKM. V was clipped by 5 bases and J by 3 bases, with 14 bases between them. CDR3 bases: TGTGCCAGCAGTCTAAGAGTGGTCTGCTACGAGCAGTACTTC. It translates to CASSLRVVCYEQYF.

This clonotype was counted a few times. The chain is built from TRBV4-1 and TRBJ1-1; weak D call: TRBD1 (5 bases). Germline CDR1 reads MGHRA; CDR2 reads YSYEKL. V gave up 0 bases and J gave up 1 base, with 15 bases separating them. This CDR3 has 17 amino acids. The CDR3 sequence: CASSQEGGRTKNTEAFF. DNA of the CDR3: TGCGCCAGCAGCCAAGAGGGAGGCCGGACAAAGAACACTGAAGCTTTCTTT.